This passage covers 27 T cell receptor beta chains from one sample sequenced in a study of OX40 agonist ivuxolimab in advanced cancers. Data came from immunoSEQ multiplex PCR; TCRdb stores just in-frame clones and leaves some out. The repertoire holds 70,000 to 90,000 clones, with roughly 91% as singletons. The sequences come from CD4+ or CD8+ T cells sorted from blood, collected in a trial of the OX40 agonist ivuxolimab. The receptor source for this set is an adult with an advanced solid tumor such as melanoma, head and neck, liver or kidney cancer.

This clone was recorded once. The rearrangement uses TRBV27 and TRBJ2-3, with 10 bases fitting TRBD1. The CDR3 is 16 residues long. The V segment lost 2 bases and the J segment 4 bases; nucleotides outside the gene matches: 6. CDR1 and CDR2 from the germline V gene are MNHEY and SMNVEV (reference sequence). This chain's CDR3 is CASSLIPGQGSDTQYF. In nucleotides, the CDR3 is TGTGCCAGCAGTTTAATTCCGGGACAGGGGTCAGATACGCAGTATTTT.

The gene calls are TRBV28 and TRBJ2-7; the D is unclear. Germline values: CDR1 MDHEN, CDR2 SYDVKM. V was clipped by 3 bases and J by 7 bases, with 10 bases between them. The CDR3 contains 12 residues. In nucleotides, the CDR3 is TGTGCCAGCAGTTTGGGGATATGGGAGCAGTACTTC. Translated: CASSLGIWEQYF.

J is TRBJ2-7 and V is TRBV2, with TRBD1 identical over 7 bases. Germline CDR1 SNHLY, CDR2 FYNNEI. J lost 0 bases, V lost 11 bases, and 7 bases had no gene match. The CDR3 runs 13 residues. CDR3 DNA: TGTGCCGCGGACAGGCAGTCCTCCTACGAGCAGTACTTC. Encoded protein: CAADRQSSYEQYF.

This clone was seen a handful of times. This sequence joins TRBV4-2 and TRBJ2-7, with 7 bases identical to TRBD2. The V gene end was trimmed by 0 bases and the J gene end by 6 bases; junction bases not matched to a gene: 5. Per germline, CDR1 LGHNA and CDR2 YNFKEQ. The CDR3 loop spans 14 amino acids. The CDR3 reads CASSQEGLGGEQYF. The DNA for the CDR3 is TGTGCCAGCAGCCAAGAAGGACTAGGAGGCGAGCAGTACTTC.

The rearrangement joins TRBV4-1 to TRBJ2-7; possible D gene TRBD2, 5 bases. With 0 bases removed from V and 0 bases from J, the gap between germline ends came to 12 bases. The CDR3 sequence is 16 residues long. In germline, CDR1 is MGHRA, CDR2 YSYEKL. The CDR3 bases are TGCGCCAGCAGCCAAGACCGGGGTGGAAGCTCCTACGAGCAGTACTTC. Protein sequence: CASSQDRGGSSYEQYF.

The chain links TRBV14 to TRBJ2-3, with D hard to call. The V gene's germline CDR1 is SGHDN and CDR2 FVKESK. The CDR3 has 19 amino acids. With 0 bases removed from V and 1 base from J, the gap between germline ends came to 20 bases. The CDR3 region is CASSQDRTELSSRTDTQYF. The CDR3 DNA reads TGTGCCAGCAGCCAAGATAGAACGGAACTATCTTCCCGCACAGATACGCAGTATTTT.

The chain couples TRBV19 to TRBJ2-4, with a tentative D call TRBD1 (6 bases). The CDR3 length is 14 residues. The V end lost 3 bases, the J end lost 6 bases, and 12 bases lay between the germline ends. Germline V CDR1 and CDR2: LNHDA, SQIVND (reference sequence). CDR3 residues: CASSIPTGGNIQYF. CDR3 DNA: TGTGCCAGTAGTATCCCGACAGGTGGAAACATTCAGTACTTC.

The chain joins TRBV2 to TRBJ2-1, with unresolved D. Between the trimmed V and J ends, which lost 7 bases and 8 bases, there was a span of 6 bases. This CDR3 is 10 amino acids long. Germline values: CDR1 SNHLY, CDR2 FYNNEI. CDR3 in amino acids: CASTVHEQFF. CDR3 sequence (DNA): TGTGCCAGCACTGTCCATGAGCAGTTCTTC. The full variable domain, its missing parts supplied by reference TRBV2 and TRBJ2-1, is EPEVTQTPSHQVTQMGQEVILRCVPISNHLYFYWYRQILGQKVEFLVSFYNNEISEKSEIFDDQFSVERPDGSNFTLKIRSTKLEDSAMYFCASTVHEQFFGPGTRLTVL.

The genes are TRBV15 and TRBJ2-3, with D possibly matching TRBD2 (6 bases). Germline V gene lookup returns CDR1 LNHNV and CDR2 YYDKDF (reference sequence). This CDR3 region has 18 residues. V was pared by 0 bases and J by 0 bases, with 16 bases between. CDR3 coding DNA: TGTGCCACCAGCAGAGATTGGGGGACTCTTTCTAGCACAGATACGCAGTATTTT. Encoded protein: CATSRDWGTLSSTDTQYF. The variable domain in full, with the rest retrieved from reference TRBV15 and TRBJ2-3, is DAMVIQNPRYQVTQFGKPVTLSCSQTLNHNVMYWYQQKSSQAPKLLFHYYDKDFNNEADTPDNFQSRRPNTSFCFLDIRSPGLGDTAMYLCATSRDWGTLSSTDTQYFGPGTRLTVL.

V is TRBV2 and J is TRBJ2-3; 8 nucleotides line up with TRBD1. The CDR3 covers 15 residues. The junction had 11 bases not matched to a gene; V was cut back by 6 bases and J by 6 bases. Per the germline V gene, CDR1 is SNHLY and CDR2 is FYNNEI. CDR3 nucleotide sequence: TGTGCCAGCAGACAGGGACAGGCGGCAGGGGATACGCAGTATTTT. This codes for CASRQGQAAGDTQYF.

The CDR3 here is CATRGWDTEAFF. The CDR3 DNA reads TGTGCCACCCGGGGGTGGGACACTGAAGCTTTCTTT. The chain links TRBV27 to TRBJ1-1; D perhaps matches TRBD1 (5 bases). Germline CDR1 is MNHEY and CDR2 is SMNVEV (reference sequence). V was cut by 10 bases and J by 3 bases, with 12 bases left in between. The CDR3 runs 12 residues.

The chain is built from TRBV5-4 and TRBJ2-1; D gene unclear. There are 13 residues in the CDR3. Trimming took 4 bases from V and 8 from J, leaving 13 bases between them. CDR1 and CDR2 (germline): SGHNT, YYREEE (reference sequence). The CDR3 nucleotides are TGTGCCAGCAGCCCTTTGGCACATCATGAGCAGTTCTTC. This sequence encodes CASSPLAHHEQFF.

The chain combines TRBV7-9 with TRBJ1-2; TRBD1 agrees at 8 bases. The CDR3 length is 14 residues. V was clipped by 5 bases and J by 4 bases; unmatched bases: 6. CDR1 and CDR2 (germline): SEHNR, FQNEAQ (reference sequence). The CDR3 is CASSRQGLSYGYTF. CDR3 nucleotides: TGTGCCAGCAGCCGACAGGGGCTCAGCTATGGCTACACCTTC.

CDR3 DNA sequence: TGTGCCAGCAGCCCTAGCAATCAGCCCCAGCATTTT. Its translation is CASSPSNQPQHF. The chain recombines TRBV6-1 with TRBJ1-5, with no clear D. V lost 6 bases and J 0 bases, leaving 3 bases between the germline ends. The CDR3 runs to 12 residues. Germline CDR1 MNHNS, CDR2 SASEGT.

The chain carries TRBV4-1 and TRBJ2-7; 13 bases align to TRBD2. With V trimmed by 4 bases and J by 4 bases, 4 bases remained unmatched. In germline, CDR1 is MGHRA, CDR2 YSYEKL. CDR3 length equals 15 residues. The CDR3 DNA reads as TGCGCCAGCAGCCTCGGACTAGCGGGAGCTTACGAGCAGTACTTC. Translated, it gives CASSLGLAGAYEQYF.

The V call is TRBV7-9, the J call TRBJ1-2; D not certain. The ends were cut back, 5 bases at V and 1 base at J, with 14 bases in the middle. Per the germline V gene, CDR1 is SEHNR and CDR2 is FQNEAQ (reference sequence). This CDR3 region has 15 residues. This CDR3 reads CASSPATEVNYGYTF. CDR3 sequence (DNA): TGTGCCAGCAGCCCAGCGACGGAAGTTAACTATGGCTACACCTTC.

The rearrangement joins TRBV29-1 to TRBJ2-7; D gene ambiguous. The CDR3 has 14 amino acids. V was shortened by 3 bases and J by 0 bases, with 12 bases between the two germline ends. Germline CDR1 is SQVTM and CDR2 is ANQGSEA. This chain's CDR3 is CSVESAAGSYEQYF. CDR3 nucleotide sequence: TGCAGCGTTGAGTCGGCCGCTGGCTCCTACGAGCAGTACTTC.

This clone was picked up a small number of times. This chain connects TRBV6-5 to TRBJ1-1; 9 positions agree with TRBD1. The CDR3 is 15 residues long. Germline CDR1 MNHEY, CDR2 SVGAGI. V dropped 0 bases and J dropped 3; count of bases not matched to a gene: 2. The CDR3 region is CASSYSGQGYTEAFF. The CDR3 DNA sequence: TGTGCCAGCAGTTACTCGGGACAGGGTTACACTGAAGCTTTCTTT.

The rearrangement joins TRBV5-1 to TRBJ2-7; tentative D call: TRBD1 (6 bases). V was trimmed by 0 bases and J by 2 bases, leaving 18 bases between them. The V gene's germline CDR1 is SGHRS and CDR2 YFSETQ. The CDR3 is 17 amino acids. CDR3 residues: CASSLVGDRLLPYEQYF. CDR3 in DNA: TGCGCCAGCAGCTTGGTGGGTGACAGGTTATTACCCTACGAGCAGTACTTC.

J is TRBJ1-1 and V is TRBV5-4, with TRBD1 matching over 7 bases. J was trimmed by 0 bases and V by 8 bases; bases with no gene match: 10. The CDR3 covers 15 residues. CDR1 SGHNT and CDR2 YYREEE come from the germline V gene (reference sequence). CDR3 in DNA: TGTGCCAGTCAACCAGTAGGGGGCCTGAACACTGAAGCTTTCTTT. Translated, it gives CASQPVGGLNTEAFF.

This chain links TRBV19 with TRBJ1-2; TRBD1 might be the D (5 bases). Deletions cut 1 base from V and 4 bases from J, with 13 bases between. Germline loops: CDR1 LNHDA, CDR2 SQIVND (reference sequence). The CDR3 sequence is 15 residues long. CDR3 nucleotides: TGTGCCAGTAGTATAGTAAACAGGCAAACCTATGGCTACACCTTC. Translating gives CASSIVNRQTYGYTF.

The rearrangement links TRBV19 to TRBJ1-1, with a possible D match to TRBD1 (5 bases). The V end was cut by 6 bases, the J end by 6 bases, with 20 bases between. The CDR3 has 15 amino acids. The V gene's germline CDR1 is LNHDA and CDR2 SQIVND (reference sequence). CDR3 DNA sequence: TGTGCCAGTAGCTACCTCCGGGACGGCAGAGCTGAAGCTTTCTTT. Its translation: CASSYLRDGRAEAFF. The variable domain in full, completed from reference TRBV19 and TRBJ1-1, reads DGGITQSPKYLFRKEGQNVTLSCEQNLNHDAMYWYRQDPGQGLRLIYYSQIVNDFQKGDIAEGYSVSREKKESFPLTVTSAQKNPTAFYLCASSYLRDGRAEAFFGQGTRLTVV.

V gene TRBV6-5 combines with J gene TRBJ1-1; 7 positions agree with TRBD1. CDR1 MNHEY and CDR2 SVGAGI come from the germline V gene. V trimming: 0 bases; J trimming: 5 bases; junction bases outside the gene matches: 9. CDR3 size: 16 residues. In DNA, the CDR3 is TGTGCCAGCAGTTACTCAAGCGTACAGGGGAGGACTGAAGCTTTCTTT. It is translated as CASSYSSVQGRTEAFF.

This clone was counted only a few times. Other DNA sequences in this sample translate to the same CDR3. The rearrangement uses TRBV7-9 and TRBJ2-1, with 9 nucleotides matching TRBD2. Per germline, CDR1 SEHNR and CDR2 FQNEAQ (reference sequence). CDR3 length: 14 amino acids. V lost 11 bases to trimming and J lost 4 bases; unmatched junction nucleotides: 9. CDR3 sequence (DNA): TGTGCCCACGAGGTGCGGGAGGGATACAATGAGCAGTTCTTC. Protein: CAHEVREGYNEQFF.

The V and J genes are TRBV7-2 and TRBJ2-7; a weak D match, TRBD1 (6 bases). Germline V CDR1 and CDR2: SGHTA, FQGNSA. Trimming removed 1 base at V and 5 bases at J, with 9 bases between. The CDR3 loop spans 13 amino acids. The CDR3 DNA is TGTGCCAGCAGCTTAGACAGGGACAACGAGCAGTACTTC. It yields the protein CASSLDRDNEQYF. The whole variable domain, filled in from reference TRBV7-2 and TRBJ2-7, reads GAGVSQSPSNKVTEKGKDVELRCDPISGHTALYWYRQSLGQGLEFLIYFQGNSAPDKSGLPSDRFSAERTGGSVSTLTIQRTQQEDSAVYLCASSLDRDNEQYFGPGTRLTVT.

About this clone itself: The junction departs from germline at one end; a sequencing error may be responsible. V usage is TRBV27 and J usage is TRBJ1-2; possibly TRBD1 for D (6 bases). CDR3 length: 11 amino acids. Germline CDR1 and CDR2: MNHEY and SMNVEV (reference sequence). DNA of the CDR3: TGTGCCCGCAGGGGTGGCTATGGCTACACCTTC. This codes for CARRGGYGYTF.

V is TRBV6-5 and J is TRBJ2-1; the D gene is possibly TRBD2 (5 bases). Trimming cost V 0 bases and J 2 bases, with 8 bases left between them. The CDR3 covers 15 residues. CDR1 is MNHEY and CDR2 is SVGAGI in the germline V gene. The DNA for the CDR3 is TGTGCCAGCAGTTACTCGACCGGGGCCTACAATGAGCAGTTCTTC. Translated, it gives CASSYSTGAYNEQFF.